The 6 T cell receptor beta chains given below trace back to one sample, sequenced in a study of Ad26.COV2.S vaccination and SARS-CoV-2 variants. As for treatment: roughly 20 received Ad26.COV2.S at low or high dose, single or two shots; 5 received placebo; per-sample allocation not given. Material that was analyzed had been drawn on day 63 after the first vaccine or placebo injection. Using immunoSEQ multiplex PCR, the repertoire was profiled, and TCRdb retains in-frame clones only, with some absent. The sample includes hundreds of thousands of clones, 70% to 90% of them seen just once. The material sequenced was peripheral blood, taken in a trial of Ad26.COV2.S vaccine versus placebo. The source of these receptors is a person aged 18-65 years who received the Ad26.COV2.S COVID-19 vaccine or a placebo.

The chain links TRBV6-2 or TRBV6-3 to TRBJ2-7, with 7 bases identical to TRBD2. Germline V lookup: CDR1 MNHEY, CDR2 SVGEGT. Trimming at V came to 3 bases and at J to 4 bases, leaving 9 bases not matched to a gene. The CDR3 covers 15 residues. CDR3: CASSYHLAATYEQYF. CDR3 nucleotides: TGTGCCAGCAGTTATCATCTAGCGGCTACTTACGAGCAGTACTTC.

Only one count was recorded for this clone. This sequence joins TRBV19 and TRBJ2-7; 8 bases line up with TRBD1. The ends lost 7 bases at V and 0 bases at J; junction bases unmatched: 8. The CDR3 is made up of 15 amino acids. Germline CDR1 reads LNHDA; CDR2 reads SQIVND (reference sequence). This CDR3 reads CASTRTGSSSYEQYF. CDR3 sequence (DNA): TGTGCCAGTACCCGGACAGGGTCGAGCTCCTACGAGCAGTACTTC.

This chain connects TRBV12-3 or TRBV12-4 to TRBJ2-5; D is unclear. The CDR3 length is 12 residues. Trimming removed 5 bases at V and 5 bases at J, with 9 bases between. The CDR3 nucleotides read TGTGCCAGCAGTGAAGGCTCGGAGACCCAGTACTTC. Protein: CASSEGSETQYF.

The chain couples TRBV9 to TRBJ1-2; D may be TRBD1 (6 bases). Looked up from germline, CDR1 is SGDLS and CDR2 is YYNGEE. The CDR3 is 16 residues long. V was trimmed by 3 bases and J by 0 bases, leaving 15 bases between them. This CDR3 reads CASSGGGSPANYGYTF. The CDR3 coding sequence is TGTGCCAGCAGCGGTGGGGGCTCTCCAGCTAACTATGGCTACACCTTC.

V usage is TRBV7-9 and J usage is TRBJ1-6; no definite D call. This CDR3 spans 15 amino acids. V dropped 0 bases and J dropped 5 bases, with 8 bases sitting between them. CDR1 is SEHNR, CDR2 FQNEAQ, per germline (reference sequence). CDR3 region: CASSLAGRNNSPLHF. CDR3 in DNA: TGTGCCAGCAGCTTAGCAGGGCGGAATAATTCACCCCTCCACTTT. Supplemented by reference TRBV7-9 and TRBJ1-6, the full variable domain reads DTGVSQNPRHKITKRGQNVTFRCDPISEHNRLYWYRQTLGQGPEFLTYFQNEAQLEKSRLLSDRFSAERPKGSFSTLEIQRTEQGDSAMYLCASSLAGRNNSPLHFGNGTRLTVT.

The rearrangement uses TRBV10-3 and TRBJ2-2, with 7 bases matching TRBD1. Germline assignment: CDR1 ENHRY and CDR2 SYGVKD. The V and J ends lost 2 bases and 4 bases, in that order; junction bases with no gene match: 10. This CDR3 has 17 residues. The CDR3 nucleotides are TGTGCCATCAGTGAGCCCCCCCCGACAGGGCGCACCGGGGAGCTGTTTTTT. Translated, it gives CAISEPPPTGRTGELFF.